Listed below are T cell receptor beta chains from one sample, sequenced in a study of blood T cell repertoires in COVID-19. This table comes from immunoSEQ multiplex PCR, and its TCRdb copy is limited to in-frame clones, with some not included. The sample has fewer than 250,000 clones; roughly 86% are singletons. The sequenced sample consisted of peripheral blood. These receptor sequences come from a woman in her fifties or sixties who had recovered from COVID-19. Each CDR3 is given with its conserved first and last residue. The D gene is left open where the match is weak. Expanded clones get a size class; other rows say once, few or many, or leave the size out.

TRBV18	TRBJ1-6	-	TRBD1	TGTGCCAGCTCCCAAAGGACAGGGACAGTAGTGTCGCCCCTCCACTTT	CASSQRTGTVVSPLHF
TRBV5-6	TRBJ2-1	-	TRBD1	TGTGCCAGCAGCGACATTACAGGGGGCGCCTACAATGAGCAGTTCTTC	CASSDITGGAYNEQFF
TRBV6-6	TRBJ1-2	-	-	TGTGCCAGCAGGGTTCAGGGTGGCTACACCTTC	CASRVQGGYTF
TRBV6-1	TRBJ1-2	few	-	TGTGCCAGCAGTGAAGTGGGACTTCAAGGCTATGGCTACACCTTC	CASSEVGLQGYGYTF
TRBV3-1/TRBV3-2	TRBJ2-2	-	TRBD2	TGTGCCAGCAGCTACCGGGGGGGCCTTGGCACCGGGGAGCTGTTTTTT	CASSYRGGLGTGELFF
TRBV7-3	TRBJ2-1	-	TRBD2	TGTGCCAGCAGCTCACGCACCGGGGGGAATGAGCAGTTCTTC	CASSSRTGGNEQFF
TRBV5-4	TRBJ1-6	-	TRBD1	TGTGCCAGCAGCTTGGAGGGGGCGGGGGGTTCACCCCTCCACTTT	CASSLEGAGGSPLHF
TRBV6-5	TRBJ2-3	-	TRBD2	TGTGCCAGCACCCGCGGGACTAGCAGGGGCGATACGCAGTATTTT	CASTRGTSRGDTQYF
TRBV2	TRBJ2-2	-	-	TGTGCCAGCAGTGAACTGCGGGATACCGGGGAGCTGTTTTTT	CASSELRDTGELFF
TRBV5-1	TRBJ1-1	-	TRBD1	TGCGCCAGCAGCTTCCTCCAGACAGGGGTGACTGAAGCTTTCTTT	CASSFLQTGVTEAFF
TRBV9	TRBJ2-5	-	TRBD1	TGTGCCAGCAGCGTAGGGGTCCGGGACAGGGGATTGGAGACCCAGTACTTC	CASSVGVRDRGLETQYF
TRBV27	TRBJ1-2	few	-	TGTGCCAGCAGCCCCTGGGCCAGGGATGGCTATGGCTACACCTTC	CASSPWARDGYGYTF
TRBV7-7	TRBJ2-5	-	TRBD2	TGTGCTAGCAGCCCGGGACTAGCGGGAAGGGGGACCCAGTACTTC	CASSPGLAGRGTQYF
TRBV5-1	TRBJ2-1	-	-	TGCGCCAGCAGCTTGTACTCGGGGAGCACCTACAATGAGCAGTTCTTC	CASSLYSGSTYNEQFF
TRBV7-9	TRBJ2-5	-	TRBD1	TGTGCCAGCAGCTTAGCGGCAGGGGGAGAGACCCAGTACTTC	CASSLAAGGETQYF
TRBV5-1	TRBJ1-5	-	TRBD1	TGCGCCAGCAGCTTGTTAGGGGGCGCGGGGCAGCCCCAGCATTTT	CASSLLGGAGQPQHF
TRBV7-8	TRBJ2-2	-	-	TGTGCCAGCAGCTTAGATCGGGTGCTCGGGGAGCTGTTTTTT	CASSLDRVLGELFF
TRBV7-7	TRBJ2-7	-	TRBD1	TGTGCTAGCAGCTTAGGGTTTCCGGGACAGGGGAACCACGAGCAGTACTTC	CASSLGFPGQGNHEQYF
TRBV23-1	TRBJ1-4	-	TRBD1	TGCGCCAGCAGTCAATCAGGACAGGGGAATGAAAAACTGTTTTTT	CASSQSGQGNEKLFF
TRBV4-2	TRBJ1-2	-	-	TGTGCCAGCAGCCAAGATCCAGGGGTTTACTATGGCTACACCTTC	CASSQDPGVYYGYTF
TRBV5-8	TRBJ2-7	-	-	TGTGCCAGCAGCTTGGCCACGGGACACCTCTCCTACGAGCAGTACTTC	CASSLATGHLSYEQYF
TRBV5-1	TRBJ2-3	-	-	TGCGCCAGCCCCTGTATATCGGGGGCAGATACGCAGTATTTT	CASPCISGADTQYF
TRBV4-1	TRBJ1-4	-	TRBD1	TGCGCCAGCAGCCAGTTTGGGGGACAGTATGAAAAACTGTTTTTT	CASSQFGGQYEKLFF
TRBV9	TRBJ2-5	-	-	TGTGCCAGCAGCGGGGGCGGAGCGGAGACCCAGTACTTC	CASSGGGAETQYF
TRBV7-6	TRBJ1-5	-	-	TGTGCCAGCAGCTTAGCGGGGGCGTTTAACAATCAGCCCCAGCATTTT	CASSLAGAFNNQPQHF
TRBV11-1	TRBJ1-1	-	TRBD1	TGTGCCAGCAGCCTCCCGGGGACAGTGAACACTGAAGCTTTCTTT	CASSLPGTVNTEAFF
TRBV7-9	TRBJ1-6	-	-	TGTGCCAGCAGTTATGACAGGCCTAATTCACCCCTCCACTTT	CASSYDRPNSPLHF
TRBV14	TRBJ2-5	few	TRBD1	TGTGCCAGCAGCCAAGATAGGGACAGCTCGCGAGAGACCCAGTACTTC	CASSQDRDSSRETQYF
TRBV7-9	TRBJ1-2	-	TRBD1	TGTGCCAGCAGCTTGACGACAGGGGTTCCCTATGGCTACACCTTC	CASSLTTGVPYGYTF
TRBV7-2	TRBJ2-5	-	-	TGTGCCAGCAGCCAAAGAACTCAAGAGACCCAGTACTTC	CASSQRTQETQYF
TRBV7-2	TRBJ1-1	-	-	TGTGCCAGCAGCTTTCTGGGGCCTAACACTGAAGCTTTCTTT	CASSFLGPNTEAFF
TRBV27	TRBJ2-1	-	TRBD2	TGTGCCAGCCGCAACTCTCCGATGCGGGGGGTCTACAATGAGCAGTTCTTC	CASRNSPMRGVYNEQFF
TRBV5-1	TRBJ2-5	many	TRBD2	TGCGCCAGCGGACTAGCGGGGGCCTCCCAAGAGACCCAGTACTTC	CASGLAGASQETQYF
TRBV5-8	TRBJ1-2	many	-	TGTGCCAGCAGCATGAGGGGCTACACCTTC	CASSMRGYTF
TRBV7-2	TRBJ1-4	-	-	TGTGCCAGCAGCTTTCAGGGTGCGGCTGAAAAACTGTTTTTT	CASSFQGAAEKLFF
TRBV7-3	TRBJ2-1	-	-	TGTGCCAGCAGCCTTGACAGGCACAATGAGCAGTTCTTC	CASSLDRHNEQFF
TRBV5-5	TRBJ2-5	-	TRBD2	TGTGCCAGCGGTAGCGGGGGGCTGGAGACCCAGTACTTC	CASGSGGLETQYF
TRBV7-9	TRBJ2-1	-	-	TGTGCCAGCAGCTTAGAGGGGGGGCCTCCCAGTGAGCAGTTCTTC	CASSLEGGPPSEQFF
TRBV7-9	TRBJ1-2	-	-	TGTGCCAGCAGCTTAGAGCAGGGTTGGTACACCTTC	CASSLEQGWYTF
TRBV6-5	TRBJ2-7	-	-	TGTGCCAGCAGGGCGGGGAATCTATACGAGCAGTACTTC	CASRAGNLYEQYF
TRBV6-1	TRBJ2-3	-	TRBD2	TGTGCCAGCAGTGGACTAGCGGGGGGTCTCACAGATACGCAGTATTTT	CASSGLAGGLTDTQYF
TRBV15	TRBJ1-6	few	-	TGTGCCACCAGCAGAAGGAGGTCCGCCAATGATTCACCCCTCCACTTT	CATSRRRSANDSPLHF
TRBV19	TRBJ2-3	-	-	TGTGCCTCCGACGAGACGGGGGACCACACAGATACGCAGTATTTT	CASDETGDHTDTQYF
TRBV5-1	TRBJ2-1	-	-	TGCGCCAGCAGCCGGAGCCAGGGTGCCTACAATGAGCAGTTCTTC	CASSRSQGAYNEQFF
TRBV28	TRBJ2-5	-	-	TGTGCCACCTCCCCGACCGGGGGAGGCGAGACCCAGTACTTC	CATSPTGGGETQYF
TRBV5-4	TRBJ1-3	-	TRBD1	TGTGCCAGCAGCTTGGGGACAGGGGGAAAAGGAAACACCATATATTTT	CASSLGTGGKGNTIYF
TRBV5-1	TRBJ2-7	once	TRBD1	TGCGCCAGCAGCTTGGTGACAGGGGCGTCCTACGAGCAGTACTTC	CASSLVTGASYEQYF
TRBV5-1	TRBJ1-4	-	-	TGCGCCAGCAGCTTGGAGGCGACCCGCGGCGAAAAACTGTTTTTT	CASSLEATRGEKLFF
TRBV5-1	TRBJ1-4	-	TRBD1	TGCGCCAGCAGCTTGCAGGGGGCTGAGGAAAAACTGTTTTTT	CASSLQGAEEKLFF
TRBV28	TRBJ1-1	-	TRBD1	TGTGCCAGCAGACACGGACAGGGCACTGAAGCTTTCTTT	CASRHGQGTEAFF
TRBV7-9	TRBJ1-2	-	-	TGTGCCAGCAGCTTAGAGGGGAGGGATGGCTACACCTTC	CASSLEGRDGYTF
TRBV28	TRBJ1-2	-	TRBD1	TGTGCCAGCAGTTTACTGGCCCCAACAGGGGATGGCTACACCTTC	CASSLLAPTGDGYTF
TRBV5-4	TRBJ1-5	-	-	TGTGCCAGCAGCCGGGACACCAATCAGCCCCAGCATTTT	CASSRDTNQPQHF
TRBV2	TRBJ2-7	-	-	TGTGCCAGCAGGGAGCGCATAAATACCTACGAGCAGTACTTC	CASRERINTYEQYF
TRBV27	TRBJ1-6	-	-	TGTGCCAGCACCCTGGGGGGGCAGGGGTATTCACCCCTCCACTTT	CASTLGGQGYSPLHF
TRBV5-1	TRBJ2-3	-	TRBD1	TGCGCCAGCAGCAAGACAGGGGGCGCAGATACGCAGTATTTT	CASSKTGGADTQYF
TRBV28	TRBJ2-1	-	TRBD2	TGTGCCAGCAGACCACTGATGGCGGGGGGGTACAATGAGCAGTTCTTC	CASRPLMAGGYNEQFF